This T cell receptor (beta chain) was retrieved from a study of response to subunit inactivated influenza vaccine. Whole-study results and caveats: It was the authors' suggestion that each seasonal influenza vaccination recruits few new T cells.

This clonotype was detected a few times. Its antigen is still unknown. TCRdb recomputed calls from the RT-PCR reads with MiXCR, one row per CDR3 protein. Of about 500,000 distinct CDR3 sequences listed, approximately 15% are singletons. This specimen consisted of CD4+ T cells sorted from PBMCs, obtained roughly 24 months after vaccination. This receptor was taken from a man aged 45 to 70 who received an inactivated influenza vaccine.

The CDR3 loop is CSVLIISGEQYF. In DNA, the CDR3 is TGCAGCGTTCTAATCATATCGGGCGAGCAGTACTTC. The chain is built from TRBV29-1 and TRBJ2-7; no firm D call. The CDR3 loop spans 12 amino acids. V was cut by 5 bases and J by 6 bases, with 14 bases left in between. Germline loops: CDR1 SQVTM, CDR2 ANQGSEA.